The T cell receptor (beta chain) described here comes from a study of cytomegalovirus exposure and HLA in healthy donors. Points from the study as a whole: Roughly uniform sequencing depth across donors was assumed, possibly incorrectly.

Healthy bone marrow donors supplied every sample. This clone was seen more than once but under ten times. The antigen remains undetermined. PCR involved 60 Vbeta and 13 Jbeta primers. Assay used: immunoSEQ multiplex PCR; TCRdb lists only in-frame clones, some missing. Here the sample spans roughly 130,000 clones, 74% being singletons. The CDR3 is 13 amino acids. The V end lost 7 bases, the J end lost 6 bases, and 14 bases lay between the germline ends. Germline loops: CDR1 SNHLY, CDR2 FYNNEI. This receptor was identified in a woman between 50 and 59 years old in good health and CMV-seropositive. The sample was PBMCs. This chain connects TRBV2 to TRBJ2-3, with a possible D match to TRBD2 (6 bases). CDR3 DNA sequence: TGTGCCAGCAAGGCGGGGAGAGTGGATACGCAGTATTTT. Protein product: CASKAGRVDTQYF. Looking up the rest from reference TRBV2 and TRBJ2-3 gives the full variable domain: EPEVTQTPSHQVTQMGQEVILRCVPISNHLYFYWYRQILGQKVEFLVSFYNNEISEKSEIFDDQFSVERPDGSNFTLKIRSTKLEDSAMYFCASKAGRVDTQYFGPGTRLTVL.